This is a list of T cell receptor beta chains from one sample in a study of shared clonotypes between healthy human individuals. TCRdb's copy holds only in-frame clones and misses some; the assay was immunoSEQ multiplex PCR. Of hundreds of thousands of clones listed, around 72% are singletons. The sample was memory CD4+ T cells sorted from blood. Receptors originate from a woman aged 30 to 39 in good health. CDR3s leave out the opening cysteine and the closing phenylalanine or tryptophan.

V,J,CDR3
TRBV11-2,TRBJ2-7,ASSSPGVAGNYEQY
TRBV7-2,TRBJ2-7,ASRKGSGAGTDEQY
TRBV19,TRBJ2-5,ASGRLAGGKETQY
TRBV19,TRBJ2-3,ASRLGSTDTQY
TRBV7-7,TRBJ2-5,ASSLTNARTGETQY
TRBV7-2,TRBJ2-1,ATLPTVVGTSYNEQF
TRBV10-3,TRBJ2-7,AISDPAAASYEQY
TRBV5-4,TRBJ2-5,ASSHQGGQRQETQY
TRBV5-4,TRBJ2-3,ASSPRLYTDTQY
TRBV28,TRBJ2-1,ASSLAGSANEQF
TRBV5-1,TRBJ2-7,AGTYEQY
TRBV7-9,TRBJ2-7,ASSLVQGVNEQY
TRBV4-1,TRBJ2-2,ASSRRLAENTGELF
TRBV19,TRBJ2-7,ASSIDFPFPEQY
TRBV30,TRBJ2-3,AWSVLPTDTQY
TRBV5-4,TRBJ2-3,ASSKDRGDATQY
TRBV15,TRBJ1-1,ATSRVSGQGMNTEAF
TRBV29-1,TRBJ1-2,SAGQILSYGYT
TRBV11-3,TRBJ2-3,ASSFGGPLTDTQY
TRBV6-1,TRBJ1-2,ASSVGRYGYT
TRBV5-1,TRBJ1-2,ASSPVVEQGYT
TRBV4-1,TRBJ1-1,ASSQDPGPNTEAF
TRBV9,TRBJ2-7,ASSVAGPGEYEQY
TRBV27,TRBJ2-3,ASSEDRETDTQY
TRBV7-9,TRBJ2-7,ASSGWASGGGYEQY
TRBV27,TRBJ1-2,ASSLRVEQGEDGYT
TRBV5-6,TRBJ1-1,ASSFQYKGARGTEAF